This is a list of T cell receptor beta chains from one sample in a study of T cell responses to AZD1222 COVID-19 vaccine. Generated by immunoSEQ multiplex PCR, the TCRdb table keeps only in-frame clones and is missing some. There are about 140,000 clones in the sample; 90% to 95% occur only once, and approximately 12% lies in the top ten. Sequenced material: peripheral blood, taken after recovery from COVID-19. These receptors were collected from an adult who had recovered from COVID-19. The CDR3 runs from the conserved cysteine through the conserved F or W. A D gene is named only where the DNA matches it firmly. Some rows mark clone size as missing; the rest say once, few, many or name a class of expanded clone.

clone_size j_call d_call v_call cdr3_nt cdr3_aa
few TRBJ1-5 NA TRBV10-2 TGCGCCGCTAGTACAGGGTTGGGGTCCCTGTTGGACAATCAGCCCCAGCATTTT CAASTGLGSLLDNQPQHF
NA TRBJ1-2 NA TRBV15 TGTGCCACCAGCAGCCGGGGAGGGAATGGCTACACCTTC CATSSRGGNGYTF
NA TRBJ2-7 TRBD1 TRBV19 TGTGCCGCCCCCTGGGGGGACAGGGGGGACGAGCAGTACTTC CAAPWGDRGDEQYF
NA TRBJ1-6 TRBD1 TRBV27 TGTGCCAGCACCTCAACAGGGGCCATCTCTAATTCACCCCTCCACTTT CASTSTGAISNSPLHF
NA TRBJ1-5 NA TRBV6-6 TGTGCCAGCAGCGACTACCCTTCGGGTCTGGGCTATAGCAATCAGCCCCAGCATTTT CASSDYPSGLGYSNQPQHF
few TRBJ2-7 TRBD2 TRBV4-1 TGCGCCAGCAGCCGGGGACTAGCGGAATACGAGCAGTACTTC CASSRGLAEYEQYF
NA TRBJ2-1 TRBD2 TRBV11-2 TGTGCCAGCAGCTTAGAACTAGCGGGAGGTAATGAGCAGTTCTTC CASSLELAGGNEQFF
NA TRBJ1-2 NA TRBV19 TGTGCCAGTAGTATAGAGGCAGGCCTCTATGGCTACACCTTC CASSIEAGLYGYTF
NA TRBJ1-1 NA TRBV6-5 TGTGCCAGCAGGGACGGACCGCAAAAACTTGAAGCTTTCTTT CASRDGPQKLEAFF
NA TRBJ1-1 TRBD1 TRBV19 TGTGCCAGTTCCCACCCACAGGGGGGCTCTGAAGCTTTCTTT CASSHPQGGSEAFF
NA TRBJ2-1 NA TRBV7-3 TGTGCCAGCAGCTTAAATCACGGTCTCAATGAGCAGTTCTTC CASSLNHGLNEQFF
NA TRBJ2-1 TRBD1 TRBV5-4 TGTGCCAGCAGCTTGATTGACAGGGGGCCAAGCAATGAGCAGTTCTTC CASSLIDRGPSNEQFF
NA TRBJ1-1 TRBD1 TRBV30 TGTGCCTGGAGGCCGGGACAGGTCTACAGGAACACTGAAGCTTTCTTT CAWRPGQVYRNTEAFF
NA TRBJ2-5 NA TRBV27 TGTGCCAGCGGGGCCGGGACAGAGACCCAGTACTTC CASGAGTETQYF
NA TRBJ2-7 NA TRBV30 TGTGCCTGGAGTGTACCGGGGGTTCGAGTCTCCTACGAGCAGTACTTC CAWSVPGVRVSYEQYF
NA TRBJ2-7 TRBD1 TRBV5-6 TGTGCCAGCAGCTTGGGGTCTAGGGACAGCTACGAGCAGTACTTC CASSLGSRDSYEQYF
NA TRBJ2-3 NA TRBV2 TGTGCCAGCAGTGAATGGGCCAGAGGTAGCACAGATACGCAGTATTTT CASSEWARGSTDTQYF
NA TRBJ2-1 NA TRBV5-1 TGCGCCAGCAGCTTGATAGTAAATGAGCAGTTCTTC CASSLIVNEQFF
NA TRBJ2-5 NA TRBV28 TGTGCCAGCAGTTTATGGGGGTCCCCTCACAAGGAGACCCAGTACTTC CASSLWGSPHKETQYF
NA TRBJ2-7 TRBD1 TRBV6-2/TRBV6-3 TGTGCCAGCAGTTACAAGGTAGAGACAGGGGGCGTCGAGCAGTACTTC CASSYKVETGGVEQYF
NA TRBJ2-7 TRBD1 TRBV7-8 TGTGCCAGCAGCTCTACAAGGACAGGTCTATCCTACGAGCAGTACTTC CASSSTRTGLSYEQYF
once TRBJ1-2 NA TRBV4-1 TGCGCCAGCAGCCATTTTCATGAGGGCTACACCTTC CASSHFHEGYTF
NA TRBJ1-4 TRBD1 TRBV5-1 TGCGCCAGCAGCTTGGCAGGGGGAGAGGAAAAACTGTTTTTT CASSLAGGEEKLFF
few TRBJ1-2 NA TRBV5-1 TGCGCCAGCAGCTTAACGACGGAGATGCGTGGCTACACCTTC CASSLTTEMRGYTF
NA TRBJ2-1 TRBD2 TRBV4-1 TGCGCCAGCAGCCAAAGATCTATGACTAGCGGGAGAGACCTCTACAATGAGCAGTTCTTC CASSQRSMTSGRDLYNEQFF
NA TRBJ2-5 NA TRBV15 TGTGCCACCAGCAGGACTAGGACCGCGTACCAAGAGACCCAGTACTTC CATSRTRTAYQETQYF
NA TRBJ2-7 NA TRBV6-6 TGTGCCAGCAGTTACGGGTGGGAGGAGCAGTACTTC CASSYGWEEQYF
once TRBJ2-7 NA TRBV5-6 TGTGCCAGCAGCCCCGTTGGAAGGAGCTCCTACGAGCAGTACTTC CASSPVGRSSYEQYF
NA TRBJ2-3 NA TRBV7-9 TGTGCCAGCAGCTTAGTAGCGTACACAGATACGCAGTATTTT CASSLVAYTDTQYF
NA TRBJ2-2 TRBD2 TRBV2 TGTGCCAGCAGTACTAGCGGGAGAGTGGGCACCGGGGAGCTGTTTTTT CASSTSGRVGTGELFF
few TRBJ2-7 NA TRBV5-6 TGTGCCAGCAGTCCTAGCCCCTCCTACGAGCAGTACTTC CASSPSPSYEQYF
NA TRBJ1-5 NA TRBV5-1 TGCGCCAGCAGCTTGGGAACACAGGGAAGCAATCAGCCCCAGCATTTT CASSLGTQGSNQPQHF
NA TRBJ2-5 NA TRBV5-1 TGCGCCAGCAGCTTAGGACAGCTGCCGATCGAGACCCAGTACTTC CASSLGQLPIETQYF
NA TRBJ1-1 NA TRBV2 TGTGCCAGCAGTGAAGCGCCGCGCCTGAACACTGAAGCTTTCTTT CASSEAPRLNTEAFF
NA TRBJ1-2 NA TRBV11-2 TGTGCCAGCAGCTTAAACCCATATGGCTACACCTTC CASSLNPYGYTF
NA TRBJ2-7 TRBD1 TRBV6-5 TGTGCCAGCAGTTACTCTAGGGACAGGGAATATGAGCAGTACTTC CASSYSRDREYEQYF
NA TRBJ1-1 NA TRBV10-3 TGTGCCATCAGTGACTCTAACACCCTTGAAGCTTTCTTT CAISDSNTLEAFF
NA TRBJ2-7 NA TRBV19 TGTGCCAGTAGTATTTTCCGGGACTACGAGCAGTACTTC CASSIFRDYEQYF
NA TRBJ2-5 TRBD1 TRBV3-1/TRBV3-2 TGTGCCAGCGAAACACAGGGGGAAGAGACCCAGTACTTC CASETQGEETQYF
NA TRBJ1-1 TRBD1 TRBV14 TGTGCCAGCAGCCGGGACAGGGACACTGAAGCTTTCTTT CASSRDRDTEAFF
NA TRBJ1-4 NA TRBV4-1 TGCGCCAGCGGCAGGGGTAGTGAAAAACTGTTTTTT CASGRGSEKLFF
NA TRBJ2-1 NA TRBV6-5 TGTGCCAGCTTGACAGTTGGTGAGCAGTTCTTC CASLTVGEQFF
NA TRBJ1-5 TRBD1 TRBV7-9 TGTGCCAGCAGCTTAGAGTTCGGGACAGGGGGCTCGCAGCCCCAGCATTTT CASSLEFGTGGSQPQHF
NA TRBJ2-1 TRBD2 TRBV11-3 TGTGCCAGCAGCGCTAGCGGGAAGAGGAATGAGCAGTTCTTC CASSASGKRNEQFF
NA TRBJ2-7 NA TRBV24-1 TGTGCCACCAGAGACAGGACGTCCTACGAGCAGTACTTC CATRDRTSYEQYF
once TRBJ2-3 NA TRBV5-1 TGCGCCAGCAGCTCCCTTGCGGTAAAGGGCACAGATACGCAGTATTTT CASSSLAVKGTDTQYF
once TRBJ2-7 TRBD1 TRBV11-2 TGTGCCAGCAGCCGGCCCGGACAGGGTGGGTCCTACGAGCAGTACTTC CASSRPGQGGSYEQYF
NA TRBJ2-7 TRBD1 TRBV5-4 TGTGCCAGCAGCTGGGGGACAGGGTCTTCCTACGAGCAGTACTTC CASSWGTGSSYEQYF
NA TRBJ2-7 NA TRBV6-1 TGTGCCAGCAGTGAGTGGCAGGGCTACGAGCAGTACTTC CASSEWQGYEQYF
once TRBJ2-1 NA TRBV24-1 TGTGCCACCAGTGACCCAGGGGGGAGGCGCTACAATGAGCAGTTCTTC CATSDPGGRRYNEQFF
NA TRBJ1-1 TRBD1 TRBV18 TGTGCCAGCTCACCAAGGGACAGCCTGAACACTGAAGCTTTCTTT CASSPRDSLNTEAFF
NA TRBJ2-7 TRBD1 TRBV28 TGTGCCAGCAGCGTTGCGGGACAGGGTATCGAGCAGTACTTC CASSVAGQGIEQYF
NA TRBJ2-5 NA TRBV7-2 TGTGCCAGCAGCTTAGCGGGCAGTCAAGAGACCCAGTACTTC CASSLAGSQETQYF
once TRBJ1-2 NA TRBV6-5 TGTGCCAGCAGACGGGAACATCAAGCTAACTATGGCTACACCTTC CASRREHQANYGYTF
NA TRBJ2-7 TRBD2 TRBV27 TGTGCCAGCAGTTTTTATTTTTCGACTAGCAGATCCTACGAGCAGTACTTC CASSFYFSTSRSYEQYF